This entry is about one T cell receptor (beta chain). Its recognized antigen is unknown. Base quality data are lacking; no much larger clone is found one base away. Amplification of TCR beta CDR3 regions was carried out from RNA transcripts. For the first round of RT-PCR on the TCR CDR3, the HTBI primer set was used together with the Qiagen OneStep RT-PCR kit. The libraries were constructed in a second round of multiplex PCR and then size-selected and purified. Paired-end sequencing of the libraries was performed with 100 bp reads on an Illumina HiSeq2000. The original methods were these. SOAPnuke was used to process the raw data, with reads discarded if the reads contained adapters or uncalled bases, had a mean Phred below 15, or lacked an exact constant-primer or identifier match. COPE v1.2.5 was used to merge the high-quality paired reads, and each unique nucleotide sequence was defined as a clonotype. MiTCR v1.1 was used to align clonotypes to the IMGT TRBV, TRBD and TRBJ reference segments. The analysis included only V-J combinations with a frequency above 0.0001, which together covered around 99% of the repertoires. A TCS score was defined as the ratio between F50 (clonal expansion) and ExV (chaos), using BLOSUM62-based TCRdist between CDR3 peptides within each V-J. Welch's t-statistics and random forest reduced roughly 540 V-J features to some 14, which were used in a naive Bayes classifier (R e1071). The raw public data were reprocessed by TCRdb itself: fastp quality trimming at Q25, MiXCR clonotype calling, in-frame beta chains only. All rows with the same CDR3 protein become a single entry with the most common DNA and genes. TCRdb assigned the V and J calls; the authors' analysis was not used. This sample holds around 240,000 distinct CDR3 sequences; 15% to 20% were observed only once. In total, the top ten clones hold 25% to 30% of the sample.

In the ophthalmopathy patients, disease was moderately to severely active, with a Clinical Activity Score of 3 or more, a NOSPECS grade of 4 or more, and a duration of less than 3 months. Exclusion was applied to patients with uncontrolled infections, other autoimmune diseases, pregnancy or lactation. Clinical symptoms, serum thyroxine and TRAb, thyroid ultrasound, and orbital computed tomography formed the basis for the diagnoses. PBMCs were isolated from roughly 10 ml of fresh peripheral blood by Ficoll-Paque density gradient centrifugation. Total RNA was extracted using Trizol reagent, and RNA quality was assessed on an Agilent 2100 Bioanalyzer. This specimen comes from a study of T cells in Graves' hyperthyroidism and ophthalmopathy (dated by TCRdb to the late 2010s). Turning to the overall study: Peripheral blood samples were taken at the time of initial diagnosis, prior to any treatment. To identify distinguishing TCR V-J signatures, a discovery cohort of around 100 patients was used, comprising 43 with Graves' ophthalmopathy and some 57 with stable Graves' hyperthyroidism. Prospective prediction of ophthalmopathy was tested in an independent validation cohort consisting of fewer than 20 hyperthyroidism patients and approximately 16 patients who later progressed to ophthalmopathy. For training and testing, the roughly 93 patients in the discovery cohort were randomly divided in a 7:3 ratio. In addition, the study compared T-cell repertoires in thyroid tissue and in blood from roughly six Graves' hyperthyroidism patients. After blood sampling, hyperthyroidism patients were treated with methimazole at a starting dose of 30 mg daily, and ophthalmopathy patients were treated with high-dose intravenous methylprednisolone. According to the paper, TCR Vbeta CDR3 sequencing was carried out on over 130 peripheral blood samples, which came from over 40 ophthalmopathy, under 80 hyperthyroidism and roughly 17 progressor patients. Broader findings and caveats from the paper: Most expanded thyroid clonotypes (frequency above 0.001) were also detected in blood, a finding suggesting that blood repertoires may reflect thyroid immune responses. Ophthalmopathy was separated from stable hyperthyroidism by a 13 V-J signature model, with around 90% sensitivity and about 81% specificity obtained in cross-validation and 80%/75% obtained in testing. No statistical method was used to fix the sample size in advance, and group allocation was not hidden from the investigators. In validation, progression to ophthalmopathy was predicted by the model with 65% to 71% sensitivity and about 72% specificity, a median of 6.5 months before onset.

V trim: 5 bases; J trim: 8 bases; unmatched bases: 9. Looking up the germline V gene yields CDR1 MDHEN and CDR2 SYDVKM. CDR3 length: 14 amino acids, cysteine to phenylalanine. The only DNA kept is the CDR3, 42 bases in frame from the first base. The chain joins TRBV28 to TRBJ2-1, with 7 bases aligning to TRBD2. The sample consisted of blood. This clonotype was obtained from a woman aged 18-35 years with Graves' ophthalmopathy. The CDR3 sequence is CASSRAPGRYEQFF. The base sequence is TGTGCCAGCAGTCGAGCCCCCGGGAGGTATGAGCAGTTCTTC.